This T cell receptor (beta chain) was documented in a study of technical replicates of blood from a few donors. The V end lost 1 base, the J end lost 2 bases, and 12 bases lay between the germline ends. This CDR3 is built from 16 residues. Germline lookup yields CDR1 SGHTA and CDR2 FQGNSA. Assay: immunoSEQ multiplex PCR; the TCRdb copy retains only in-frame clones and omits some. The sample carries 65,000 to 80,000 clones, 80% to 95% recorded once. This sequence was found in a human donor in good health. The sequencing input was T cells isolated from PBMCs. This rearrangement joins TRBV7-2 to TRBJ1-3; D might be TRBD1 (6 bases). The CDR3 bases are TGTGCCAGCAGCTTAGTTGGGGGCGAGACTGGAAACACCATATATTTT. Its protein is CASSLVGGETGNTIYF.